Here is one TCR beta chain with its context. No antigen is known for it. The same CDR3 is also encoded by other DNA sequences in this sample. The data stem from a study of T cell responses to AZD1222 COVID-19 vaccine. Germline V gene lookup returns CDR1 SGHRS and CDR2 YFSETQ. Trimming took 2 bases from V and 7 from J, leaving 10 bases between them. The CDR3 is made up of 13 amino acids. Assay used: immunoSEQ multiplex PCR; TCRdb lists only in-frame clones, some missing. This table has around 120,000 clones, just over 90% appearing once. Regarding the study as a whole: Seropositivity was recorded at baseline in only 6 or 7 AZD1222 recipients. Sampling that yielded the repertoires occurred only after the peak T cell response.

This receptor was identified in an adult in good health. The source material was peripheral blood, sampled on day 0 of AZD1222 vaccination. The rearrangement uses TRBV5-1 and TRBJ1-5; D unresolved. CDR3: CASSFRGGQPQHF. The DNA for the CDR3 is TGCGCCAGCAGCTTTCGAGGAGGGCAGCCCCAGCATTTT.